One and the same sample provided the 26 T cell receptor beta chains below, sequenced in a study of CD8 T cells in Susac syndrome. The authors reverse transcribed about 0.5 to 1 ug RNA with random hexamers. TCRdb recomputed calls from the immunoSEQ multiplex PCR reads with MiXCR, one row per CDR3 protein. The data hold some 120,000 distinct CDR3 sequences, with approximately 93% observed a single time. The sequencing sample was made of CD8+ T cells from PBMCs. The receptors shown here come from a human donor with multiple sclerosis.

This clonotype is a singleton in its sample. The rearrangement joins TRBV12-3 or TRBV12-4 to TRBJ1-2, with D hard to call. Trimming pared 4 bases from V and 7 bases from J, leaving 10 bases between. There are 12 residues in the CDR3. DNA of the CDR3: TGTGCCAGCAGTTACGGCTTTCGTGGCTACACCTTC. Translating gives CASSYGFRGYTF.

The chain uses TRBV19 and TRBJ1-1, with a weak D call TRBD1 (5 bases). In germline, CDR1 is LNHDA, CDR2 SQIVND (reference sequence). The CDR3 runs 13 residues. The V end lost 4 bases, the J end lost 1 base, and 7 bases lay between the germline ends. Written as DNA, the CDR3 is TGTGCCAGTAGTACAGGGAAGAACACTGAAGCTTTCTTT. As protein: CASSTGKNTEAFF.

The gene calls are TRBV9 and TRBJ2-1, with 7 bases fitting TRBD1. Germline-derived CDR1 and CDR2 are SGDLS and YYNGEE. With V trimmed by 2 bases and J by 12 bases, 5 bases remained unmatched. The CDR3 loop spans 12 amino acids. The CDR3 region is CASSVGDSRQFF. CDR3 nucleotides: TGTGCCAGCAGCGTTGGGGACAGCCGGCAGTTCTTC.

The chain recombines TRBV11-2 with TRBJ2-7; D not certain. In germline, CDR1 is SGHAT, CDR2 FQNNGV. Trimming cost V 7 bases and J 6 bases, with 10 bases left between them. The CDR3 sequence is 11 residues long. The CDR3 DNA reads as TGTGCCAGCAACAATAACCTCGAGCAGTACTTC. As protein: CASNNNLEQYF.

The genes are TRBV7-6 and TRBJ2-3; D could derive from TRBD1 or TRBD2 (5 bases each). Germline CDR1 SGHVS, CDR2 FNYEAQ. V lost 1 base and J 2 bases, leaving 10 bases between the germline ends. The CDR3 consists of 15 residues. CDR3 bases: TGTGCCAGCAGCTTAGGGTCGGGGACCACAGATACGCAGTATTTT. It yields the protein CASSLGSGTTDTQYF.

This chain links TRBV30 with TRBJ2-3; D not certain. Trimming stripped 0 bases from V and 0 bases from J, with 7 bases between. The CDR3 runs to 14 residues. CDR1 is GTSNPN, CDR2 SVGIG, per germline (reference sequence). The DNA of the CDR3 is TGTGCCTGGAGTGTACTTGGGAGCACAGATACGCAGTATTTT. Amino acid sequence: CAWSVLGSTDTQYF.

The rearrangement uses TRBV24-1 and TRBJ2-1; no firm D call. V lost 5 bases, J lost 4 bases, and 8 bases lay in between. The CDR3 is 13 amino acids. In germline, CDR1 is KGHDR, CDR2 SFDVKD. The CDR3 loop reads CATSGAVYNEQFF. Written as DNA, the CDR3 is TGTGCCACCAGTGGGGCGGTTTACAATGAGCAGTTCTTC.

The V call is TRBV2, the J call TRBJ2-1, with D hard to call. Germline V gene data show CDR1 as SNHLY and CDR2 as FYNNEI. The CDR3 consists of 11 residues. Trimming pared 4 bases from V and 7 bases from J, leaving 5 bases between. For the CDR3, the DNA is TGTGCCAGCAGTGTATTAAATGAGCAGTTCTTC. It specifies CASSVLNEQFF.

The chain has TRBV5-1 and TRBJ2-4; 7 nucleotides line up with TRBD2. V trimming: 4 bases; J trimming: 0 bases; junction bases outside the gene matches: 13. Germline V CDR1 and CDR2: SGHRS, YFSETQ. This CDR3 is built from 18 residues. The CDR3 nucleotides read TGCGCCAGCAGCCTGTCGGGAGGTCTCACGAAAGCCAAAAACATTCAGTACTTC. Translation: CASSLSGGLTKAKNIQYF. Using reference TRBV5-1 and TRBJ2-4 for the parts outside the CDR3, the full variable domain is KAGVTQTPRYLIKTRGQQVTLSCSPISGHRSVSWYQQTPGQGLQFLFEYFSETQRNKGNFPGRFSGRQFSNSRSEMNVSTLELGDSALYLCASSLSGGLTKAKNIQYFGAGTRLSVL.

This clonotype showed up just once. This sequence joins TRBV4-1 and TRBJ2-4; D may be TRBD2 (6 bases). Germline CDR1 reads MGHRA; CDR2 reads YSYEKL. With 1 base removed from V and 10 bases from J, the gap between germline ends came to 14 bases. The CDR3 spans 14 residues. CDR3 sequence (DNA): TGCGCCAGCAGCCAAGCGCATGACAGCGGGATTCAGTACTTC. Its protein is CASSQAHDSGIQYF.

The J gene is TRBJ2-7, the V gene TRBV20-1, with D perhaps being TRBD1 or TRBD2 (6 bases each). V lost 5 bases, J lost 6 bases, and 14 bases lay in between. The CDR3 has 12 residues. CDR1 is DFQATT and CDR2 is SNEGSKA in the germline V gene (reference sequence). The CDR3 DNA reads TGCAGTGCTCCTACTTCGGGGGCCGAGCAGTACGTC. Its translation: CSAPTSGAEQYV.

This CDR3 is CASSLGQGFAGELFF. CDR3 in DNA: TGCGCCAGCAGCCTGGGACAGGGGTTTGCCGGGGAGCTGTTTTTT. This chain joins TRBV4-1 and TRBJ2-2, with 10 bases aligning to TRBD1. Germline lookup yields CDR1 MGHRA and CDR2 YSYEKL. The junction had 5 bases not matched to a gene; V was cut back by 4 bases and J by 6 bases. The CDR3 runs 15 residues.

This chain's CDR3 is CSARDLSSGAYNEQFF. Here the CDR3 DNA reads TGCAGTGCTAGAGATCTCTCTAGCGGGGCCTACAATGAGCAGTTCTTC. V is TRBV20-1 and J is TRBJ2-1; 9 bases match TRBD2. V lost 0 bases, J lost 2 bases, and 5 bases stayed unmatched. The V gene's germline CDR1 is DFQATT and CDR2 SNEGSKA (reference sequence). This CDR3 has 16 residues.

The chain is built from TRBV28 and TRBJ1-1; the D is unclear. There are 12 residues in the CDR3. Trimming removed 4 bases from V and 8 bases from J, with 11 bases in between. CDR1 is MDHEN, CDR2 SYDVKM, per germline. CDR3: CASSSFLGEAFF. CDR3 coding DNA: TGTGCCAGCAGTTCTTTTCTAGGGGAAGCTTTCTTT.

V and J are TRBV6-5 and TRBJ1-2; perhaps TRBD1 as D (6 bases). The V and J ends lost 3 bases and 4 bases respectively, with 9 bases between them. Germline CDR1 is MNHEY and CDR2 is SVGAGI. The length of the CDR3 is 13 residues. CDR3: CASSYTGTYGYTF. The CDR3 bases are TGTGCCAGCAGTTATACAGGGACCTATGGCTACACCTTC.

The chain links TRBV6-2 or TRBV6-3 to TRBJ2-1, with 9 positions matching TRBD1. Trimming cost V 2 bases and J 7 bases; bases outside gene matches: 0. The CDR3 has 13 residues. In germline, CDR1 is MNHEY, CDR2 SVGEGT. CDR3 protein: CASSYGTGNEQFF. The CDR3 DNA reads TGTGCCAGCAGTTACGGGACAGGGAATGAGCAGTTCTTC.

V gene TRBV5-4 combines with J gene TRBJ2-1; maybe TRBD2 (5 bases). V dropped 1 base and J dropped 0 bases, with 11 bases sitting between them. Germline CDR1 is SGHNT and CDR2 is YYREEE (reference sequence). The CDR3 consists of 16 residues. The CDR3 protein is CASSLRSGLSYNEQFF. The CDR3 nucleotides read TGTGCCAGCAGCTTGCGGAGCGGACTCTCCTACAATGAGCAGTTCTTC.

This chain links TRBV5-4 with TRBJ1-2; D unresolved. Per the germline V gene, CDR1 is SGHNT and CDR2 is YYREEE (reference sequence). The CDR3 loop spans 15 amino acids. V dropped 0 bases and J dropped 0 bases, with 9 bases sitting between them. The CDR3 loop is CASSLGAVPNYGYTF. The CDR3 bases are TGTGCCAGCAGCTTGGGGGCAGTTCCTAACTATGGCTACACCTTC.

In DNA, the CDR3 is TGTGCCAGCAGCTTGAATCGGGACATTCAGTACTTC. Its protein is CASSLNRDIQYF. This sequence joins TRBV5-4 and TRBJ2-4, with D unresolved. From germline, CDR1 is SGHNT and CDR2 YYREEE (reference sequence). This CDR3 contains 12 residues. Trimming pared 1 base from V and 8 bases from J, leaving 7 bases between.

The CDR3 loop is CASSEALRSGPYNEQFF. The CDR3 nucleotides are TGTGCCAGCAGTGAAGCGCTTCGGAGCGGGCCCTACAATGAGCAGTTCTTC. The chain links TRBV2 to TRBJ2-1; perhaps TRBD2 as D (6 bases). The V gene's germline CDR1 is SNHLY and CDR2 FYNNEI. The CDR3 covers 17 residues. Trimming took off 0 bases at V and 2 bases at J, with 14 bases between the two ends.

The CDR3 loop is CASSTGGPDTEAFF. In nucleotides, the CDR3 is TGTGCCAGCAGTACAGGGGGCCCGGACACTGAAGCTTTCTTT. J is TRBJ1-1 and V is TRBV9; 9 bases are a match to TRBD1. This CDR3 is built from 14 residues. Germline CDR1 reads SGDLS; CDR2 reads YYNGEE. V was pared by 5 bases and J by 3 bases, with 5 bases of the junction left unmatched.

The chain joins TRBV13 to TRBJ2-6; D possibly corresponds to TRBD2 (5 bases). Trimming shortened V by 6 bases and J by 0 bases, and 9 bases separated the two germline ends. From germline, CDR1 is PRHDT and CDR2 FYEKMQ (reference sequence). This CDR3 contains 15 residues. The CDR3 protein is CASSAGLSGANVLTF. The CDR3 DNA sequence: TGTGCCAGCAGTGCCGGACTCTCTGGGGCCAACGTCCTGACTTTC.

The V and J genes are TRBV12-3 or TRBV12-4 and TRBJ1-1; perhaps TRBD1 as D (5 bases). CDR3 size: 13 residues. Between the trimmed V and J ends, which lost 6 bases and 10 bases, there was a span of 18 bases. The CDR3 is CASRPGAGGGAFF. The CDR3 bases are TGTGCCAGCAGGCCCGGGGCAGGTGGAGGAGCTTTCTTT.

The J gene is TRBJ2-1, the V gene TRBV7-3; 9 positions match TRBD2. This CDR3 has 15 amino acids. The V and J ends lost 4 bases and 6 bases, in that order; junction bases with no gene match: 7. Germline CDR1 SGHTA, CDR2 FQGTGA. The CDR3 DNA follows: TGTGCCAGCAGCTGGCTAGCGGGATCGTTCAATGAGCAGTTCTTC. This gives the protein CASSWLAGSFNEQFF. Full variable domain (rest looked up from reference TRBV7-3 and TRBJ2-1): GAGVSQTPSNKVTEKGKYVELRCDPISGHTALYWYRQSLGQGPEFLIYFQGTGAADDSGLPNDRFFAVRPEGSVSTLKIQRTERGDSAVYLCASSWLAGSFNEQFFGPGTRLTVL.

The sample holds one count of this clonotype. This chain joins TRBV24-1 and TRBJ2-3; no reliable D call. Trimming left V 2 bases short and J 1 base short, with 9 bases between. The CDR3 is 15 residues long. Looked up from germline, CDR1 is KGHDR and CDR2 is SFDVKD. Here the CDR3 DNA reads TGTGCCACCAGTGATTGGTTAAAGGGCACAGATACGCAGTATTTT. This gives the protein CATSDWLKGTDTQYF.

This clonotype was detected once. The chain has TRBV12-3 or TRBV12-4 and TRBJ1-1, with D perhaps TRBD1 (5 bases). This CDR3 has 13 amino acids. Between the trimmed V and J ends, which lost 3 bases and 4 bases, there was a span of 9 bases. CDR3 protein: CASSFGRATEAFF. CDR3 nucleotide sequence: TGTGCCAGCAGTTTTGGCAGGGCCACTGAAGCTTTCTTT.